This T cell receptor beta chain was sequenced in a study of T cell responses to AZD1222 COVID-19 vaccine. Whole-study findings and limits: Among those given AZD1222, only five to seven were seropositive at baseline. Most donors were white British, females outnumbered males, and clonal diversity was possibly underestimated. Researchers took repertoire samples only after the peak T cell response had come.

TCRdb keeps only in-frame clones here, not all; method: immunoSEQ multiplex PCR. The sample consists of about 70,000 clones, 88% of them appearing once. For this clone: Its antigen is as yet unknown.

The starting material was peripheral blood, obtained 28 days after the second dose of the MenACWY control vaccine. The sequence was obtained from an adult who received the MenACWY meningococcal vaccine as a control.

CDR3 region: CASSQEAGTGIGAPSEQYF. The CDR3 DNA is TGTGCCAGCAGCCAAGAAGCCGGGACAGGGATCGGGGCTCCTAGCGAGCAGTACTTC. The chain uses TRBV4-2 and TRBJ2-7; 9 bases map to TRBD1. With 0 bases clipped from V and 6 bases from J, the junction kept 18 bases outside the gene matches. This CDR3 is built from 19 residues. Germline V lookup: CDR1 LGHNA, CDR2 YNFKEQ.